Listed below are T cell receptor beta chains from one sample, sequenced in a study of blood T cell repertoires in COVID-19. Profiled with immunoSEQ multiplex PCR; TCRdb holds only in-frame clones, not every one. The sample includes 150,000 or so clones, around nine tenths of them seen just once. The sample consisted of PBMCs or T cells enriched from blood (not recorded which). Every receptor here comes from a woman in her 30s with acute COVID-19. CDR3s include the opening cysteine and the closing phenylalanine or tryptophan. The order of the fields is D gene, clone size, J gene, V gene, CDR3 protein, CDR3 DNA. D genes are given only for firm matches. Where a row states a size, it is once, few, many or the class of an expanded clone; other rows omit it.

>-|-|TRBJ2-1|TRBV3-1/TRBV3-2
CASSLAATYNEQFF
TGTGCCAGCAGCCTAGCGGCGACCTACAATGAGCAGTTCTTC
>-|-|TRBJ1-4|TRBV28
CASSSFRSNEKLFF
TGTGCCAGCAGTTCGTTTCGGTCTAATGAAAAACTGTTTTTT
>-|few|TRBJ1-1|TRBV19
CASRNPPGQLNTEAFF
TGTGCCAGTAGGAACCCTCCGGGTCAGCTGAACACTGAAGCTTTCTTT
>-|-|TRBJ2-7|TRBV5-1
CASSLERGEQYF
TGCGCCAGCAGCTTGGAAAGGGGCGAGCAGTACTTC
>-|-|TRBJ1-2|TRBV4-2
CASSQDLVTGFYGYTF
TGTGCCAGCAGCCAAGATCTTGTGACCGGGTTCTATGGCTACACCTTC
>-|-|TRBJ2-5|TRBV30
CAWSVGDMATQYF
TGTGCCTGGAGTGTTGGCGACATGGCGACCCAGTACTTC
>-|-|TRBJ2-1|TRBV20-1
CSYGPGVKQFF
TGCAGTTATGGTCCGGGAGTCAAGCAGTTCTTC
>TRBD1|-|TRBJ2-7|TRBV6-5
CASSYSGTGVPYF
TGTGCCAGCAGTTACTCGGGGACAGGGGTTCCGTACTTC
>TRBD1|-|TRBJ1-6|TRBV28
CASSYGTGGRSLHF
TGTGCCAGCAGTTACGGGACAGGGGGTAGGTCCCTCCACTTT
>-|-|TRBJ2-5|TRBV4-3
CASSHGQGWGETQYF
TGCGCCAGCAGCCATGGGCAGGGGTGGGGAGAGACCCAGTACTTC
>TRBD1|-|TRBJ2-3|TRBV10-3
CAIGGQGVDTQYF
TGTGCCATCGGCGGACAGGGGGTAGATACGCAGTATTTT
>TRBD1|-|TRBJ1-1|TRBV7-2
CASNPGQAPNTEAFF
TGTGCCAGCAACCCTGGACAGGCACCGAACACTGAAGCTTTCTTT
>TRBD1|-|TRBJ1-1|TRBV5-1
CASSLALRGSGTEAFF
TGCGCCAGCAGCTTGGCCCTCAGGGGGTCGGGGACTGAAGCTTTCTTT
>-|-|TRBJ1-5|TRBV4-3
CASSQDPGVQPQHF
TGCGCCAGCAGCCAAGATCCCGGGGTTCAGCCCCAGCATTTT
>-|-|TRBJ2-1|TRBV7-9
CASSLAIAGYNEQFF
TGTGCCAGCAGCTTAGCTATAGCTGGCTACAATGAGCAGTTCTTC
>-|-|TRBJ1-5|TRBV27
CASSRDSNQPQHF
TGTGCCAGCAGCCGGGATAGCAATCAGCCCCAGCATTTT
>-|-|TRBJ1-5|TRBV5-6
CASTSGFNQPQHF
TGTGCCAGCACCTCAGGGTTCAATCAGCCCCAGCATTTT
>-|-|TRBJ2-3|TRBV2
CASSVRSTDTQYF
TGTGCCAGCAGCGTTAGAAGCACAGATACGCAGTATTTT
>-|-|TRBJ2-7|TRBV6-5
CALPSRLAKYYEQYF
TGTGCCCTACCCAGCCGCCTAGCTAAATACTACGAGCAGTACTTC
>-|-|TRBJ2-1|TRBV5-1
CASSLGYTDEQFF
TGCGCCAGCAGCTTGGGGTATACAGATGAGCAGTTCTTC
>TRBD2|-|TRBJ2-1|TRBV7-8
CASSSQEREAGLGHNEQFF
TGTGCCAGCAGCTCTCAGGAGCGGGAGGCGGGTCTCGGCCACAATGAGCAGTTCTTC
>TRBD1|-|TRBJ2-1|TRBV7-2
CASSLAGTGDYNEQFF
TGTGCCAGCAGCTTAGCCGGGACAGGGGACTACAATGAGCAGTTCTTC
>-|-|TRBJ2-2|TRBV27
CASSPLDWENTGELFF
TGTGCCAGCAGTCCGTTGGACTGGGAGAACACCGGGGAGCTGTTTTTT
>-|-|TRBJ1-6|TRBV30
CAWSVSDRSNSPLHF
TGTGCCTGGAGTGTGTCGGACAGAAGTAATTCACCCCTCCACTTT
>TRBD2|-|TRBJ2-1|TRBV30
CAWSAGTSTYNEQFF
TGTGCCTGGAGTGCCGGGACTAGCACCTACAATGAGCAGTTCTTC
>-|-|TRBJ2-6|TRBV12-3/TRBV12-4
CASSYSGANVLTF
TGTGCCAGCAGCTACTCTGGGGCCAACGTCCTGACTTTC
>-|-|TRBJ2-5|TRBV6-2/TRBV6-3
CASSTRKPYQETQYF
TGTGCCAGCAGCACCAGGAAGCCGTACCAAGAGACCCAGTACTTC
>TRBD1|once|TRBJ1-2|TRBV11-1
CASSLGQANYGYTF
TGTGCCAGCAGCTTGGGACAGGCTAACTATGGCTACACCTTC
>-|-|TRBJ1-1|TRBV12-3/TRBV12-4
CASTTRRDTEAFF
TGTGCCAGCACCACTAGGAGGGACACTGAAGCTTTCTTT
>TRBD1|-|TRBJ1-1|TRBV19
CASRALTGFEVDTEAFF
TGTGCCAGTAGGGCCCTGACAGGGTTCGAAGTGGACACTGAAGCTTTCTTT
>-|-|TRBJ2-5|TRBV7-7
CASSQPGHLQETQYF
TGTGCTAGCAGCCAACCGGGACACCTACAAGAGACCCAGTACTTC
>TRBD2|-|TRBJ2-1|TRBV7-3
CASSQTSGAGYNEQFF
TGTGCCAGCAGCCAAACTAGCGGAGCGGGATACAATGAGCAGTTCTTC
>TRBD1|-|TRBJ1-4|TRBV5-5
CASRPGQWATNEKLFF
TGTGCCAGCAGGCCGGGACAGTGGGCAACTAATGAAAAACTGTTTTTT
>-|-|TRBJ2-3|TRBV14
CASSPNPILGEYF
TGTGCCAGCAGCCCAAACCCTATACTGGGAGAGTATTTT
>TRBD1|-|TRBJ1-2|TRBV24-1
CATSDSTGGYGYTF
TGTGCCACCAGTGATTCGACAGGGGGCTATGGCTACACCTTC
>TRBD2|-|TRBJ2-1|TRBV7-2
CASRLLGGLAPDEQFF
TGTGCCAGCAGGCTCCTCGGGGGACTAGCGCCGGATGAGCAGTTCTTC
>TRBD1|-|TRBJ2-3|TRBV25-1
CASSDQQGAFWDTQYF
TGTGCCAGCAGTGACCAACAGGGGGCGTTTTGGGATACGCAGTATTTT
>TRBD1|-|TRBJ1-1|TRBV19
CASRSQGANTEAFF
TGTGCCAGTAGATCACAGGGGGCGAACACTGAAGCTTTCTTT
>-|-|TRBJ2-1|TRBV7-2
CASSLALYNEQFF
TGTGCCAGCAGCTTAGCACTCTACAATGAGCAGTTCTTC
>-|-|TRBJ2-2|TRBV24-1
CATSPNTGTLGPGELFF
TGTGCCACCAGCCCCAATACCGGGACATTGGGGCCCGGGGAGCTGTTTTTT
>TRBD1|-|TRBJ2-7|TRBV7-2
CASSLRDRGYEQYF
TGTGCCAGCAGCCTCCGAGACAGGGGATACGAGCAGTACTTC
>TRBD2|-|TRBJ2-7|TRBV4-3
CASSPASGTYEQYF
TGCGCCAGCAGCCCTGCTAGCGGGACCTACGAGCAGTACTTC
>TRBD2|-|TRBJ2-7|TRBV5-7
CASSPTSGSPSSSYEQYF
TGTGCCAGCAGCCCGACTAGCGGGAGTCCCTCCTCCTCCTACGAGCAGTACTTC
>-|once|TRBJ2-1|TRBV2
CASSVGLQNNEQFF
TGTGCCAGCAGTGTCGGACTACAAAACAATGAGCAGTTCTTC
>-|-|TRBJ1-3|TRBV10-3
CAITVATSQESGNTIYF
TGTGCCATTACAGTTGCGACAAGTCAAGAGTCTGGAAACACCATATATTTT
>TRBD1|-|TRBJ1-6|TRBV28
CASSFQGALRPLHF
TGTGCCAGCAGTTTTCAGGGGGCCTTAAGGCCCCTCCACTTT
>-|few|TRBJ2-3|TRBV7-2
CASSLGSVGGADTQYF
TGTGCCAGCAGCTTAGGAAGCGTGGGGGGTGCAGATACGCAGTATTTT
>TRBD1|-|TRBJ2-3|TRBV7-3
CASSLNTGGSRVVDTQYF
TGTGCCAGCAGCTTAAATACAGGGGGCAGCCGCGTCGTAGATACGCAGTATTTT
>TRBD2|-|TRBJ2-1|TRBV5-1
CASSLGGRESWNEQFF
TGCGCCAGCAGCTTGGGTGGGCGGGAGTCCTGGAATGAGCAGTTCTTC
>TRBD1|-|TRBJ2-5|TRBV27
CASSRTGRETQYF
TGTGCCAGCAGCCGGACAGGGCGCGAGACCCAGTACTTC